The present TCR beta chain was sequenced within a study of shared clonotypes between healthy human individuals. This clone was counted a single time. Antigen unknown. Sequencing was performed with immunoSEQ multiplex PCR; in TCRdb, only in-frame clones are kept and a portion is missing. The sample lists around 2.5 million clones; 80% to 95% were seen once. Study-wide results and limits: Roughly 5% of naive CD4 clonotypes were common to a handful of donors. Non-shared clonotypes had lower generation probabilities than clonotypes shared by all four sorted-subset donors.

The clonotype originates from a man in his late teens or twenties in good health. Some clones in this sample may be carry-over from other donors' samples. Material for sequencing was naive CD4+ T cells from PBMCs. Regarding subset: CD45RA+ positively selected.

Written as DNA, the CDR3 is TGTGCCAGCAGCTTAGCTGGAATCCGGGGTAAATATAGCAATCAGCCCCAGCATTTT. Amino acid sequence: CASSLAGIRGKYSNQPQHF. The chain combines TRBV7-8 with TRBJ1-5, with no clear D. Deletions cut 0 bases from V and 0 bases from J, with 18 bases between. The CDR3 loop spans 19 amino acids. The germline CDR1 and CDR2 sequences are SGHVS and FQNEAQ.